The 18 T cell receptor beta chains below come from one sample, sequenced in a study of regulatory T cells in long-lasting Graves disease. Arm-PCR of CDR3 regions and iRepertoire HTBI primers were the basis on which TCR beta libraries were built. TCRdb processed the multiplex PCR reads anew with MiXCR; each CDR3 protein has one entry. Of a few hundred thousand distinct CDR3 sequences listed, around 23% are singletons. This sample's time point: persistent/refractory GD, antithyroid drugs over 5 years with positive TRAb. There was RNA extracted from PBMCs, and the TCR library was made from it. Sequenced here: peripheral blood mononuclear cells (PBMCs), sampled when the disease was refractory, from a patient treated with antithyroid drugs. The receptors stem from a female donor with Graves disease.

This clonotype was recorded many times. V gene TRBV5-1 combines with J gene TRBJ2-7, with TRBD1 as a possible D gene (5 bases). The CDR3 spans 14 residues. Germline V gene data show CDR1 as SGHRS and CDR2 as YFSETQ. V was cut by 0 bases and J by 2 bases, with 9 bases left in between. The CDR3 here is CASSLEGFPYEQYF. DNA of the CDR3: TGCGCCAGCAGCTTGGAGGGGTTCCCCTACGAGCAGTACTTC.

This clonotype was picked up a small number of times. The V call is TRBV7-9, the J call TRBJ1-2; D remains unclear. Germline lookup yields CDR1 SEHNR and CDR2 FQNEAQ (reference sequence). This CDR3 has 14 amino acids. V was trimmed by 1 base and J by 9 bases, leaving 15 bases between them. The DNA of the CDR3 is TGTGCCAGCAGCTTAGGCACAAGGGAGAGGAGCTACACCTTC. It translates to CASSLGTRERSYTF.

This clonotype was counted a few times. A junction end diverges from the germline sequence, so it may reflect a read error. V and J are TRBV19 and TRBJ2-2; 7 bases line up with TRBD1. Germline V gene data show CDR1 as LNHDA and CDR2 as SQIVND (reference sequence). The CDR3 length is 14 residues. This chain's CDR3 is CASRPGQNTGELCF. In DNA form, the CDR3 reads TGTGCCAGTCGACCGGGACAGAACACCGGGGAGCTGTGTTTT.

J is TRBJ1-5 and V is TRBV28, with no clear D. V lost 5 bases and J 0 bases, leaving 8 bases between the germline ends. The CDR3 sequence is 14 residues long. Per germline, CDR1 MDHEN and CDR2 SYDVKM. CDR3 bases: TGTGCCAGCAGTCTCGTTGATAGCAATCAGCCCCAGCATTTT. Its protein is CASSLVDSNQPQHF.

This clonotype was observed many times. This rearrangement joins TRBV20-1 to TRBJ1-2; D gene ambiguous. This CDR3 comprises 15 residues. The germline V and J ends were trimmed by 0 bases and 4 bases, with 15 bases remaining between them. The germline V gene has CDR1 DFQATT and CDR2 SNEGSKA (reference sequence). The CDR3 protein is CSARDLLNGIYGYTF. In DNA form, the CDR3 reads TGCAGTGCTAGAGATCTCCTTAACGGAATCTATGGCTACACCTTC.

At least ten counts were recorded for this clonotype. This chain joins TRBV15 and TRBJ2-5; TRBD2 is a possible D gene (5 bases). This CDR3 is 15 amino acids long. The germline V gene encodes CDR1 LNHNV and CDR2 YYDKDF (reference sequence). The V gene lost 3 bases and the J gene lost 5 bases, with 16 bases spanning the gap. CDR3 DNA: TGTGCCACCAGCAGCACAAGGAGGAGCTTTGAGACCCAGTACTTC. The encoded protein is CATSSTRRSFETQYF.

This clonotype was seen ten or more times. V usage is TRBV20-1 and J usage is TRBJ2-7; tentatively, D is TRBD1 or TRBD2 (5 bases each). This CDR3 has 12 amino acids. Germline V CDR1 and CDR2: DFQATT, SNEGSKA (reference sequence). The V gene lost 5 bases and the J gene lost 4 bases, with 12 bases spanning the gap. The CDR3, as DNA: TGCAGTGCTCAGGATGGGGGTTACGAGCAGTACTTC. Its translation is CSAQDGGYEQYF.

This clonotype came up once. A much bigger clone sits one base away, suggesting this may be a read error. The CDR3 sequence is CASSRSGGQPYGYAF. The CDR3 region has the DNA TGTGCCAGCAGCCGCTCGGGGGGACAGCCCTATGGCTACGCCTTC. V and J are TRBV6-2 or TRBV6-3 and TRBJ1-2; 7 bases agree with TRBD1. Germline CDR1 and CDR2: MNHEY and SVGEGT. The CDR3 is 15 amino acids.

The chain links TRBV4-1 to TRBJ2-4; possible D gene TRBD2, 5 bases. The germline V gene has CDR1 MGHRA and CDR2 YSYEKL. This CDR3 has 15 residues. V lost 6 bases and J 3 bases, leaving 15 bases between the germline ends. CDR3 nucleotides: TGCGCCAGCAGAACTGTCGGGGATATCAAAAACATTCAGTACTTC. As protein: CASRTVGDIKNIQYF.

This clonotype came up many times. The chain couples TRBV3-1 to TRBJ1-1; D is ambiguous. This CDR3 is 13 amino acids long. V was cut by 3 bases and J by 2 bases, with 7 bases left in between. Germline CDR1 is LGHDT and CDR2 is YNNKEL (reference sequence). DNA for the CDR3: TGTGCCAGCAGCCAGACAAAAAACACTGAAGCTTTCTTT. Protein product: CASSQTKNTEAFF.

The chain couples TRBV6-1 to TRBJ1-2, with TRBD1 as a possible D gene (6 bases). This CDR3 is 14 amino acids long. Between the trimmed V and J ends, which lost 2 bases and 4 bases, there was a span of 11 bases. The germline V gene encodes CDR1 MNHNS and CDR2 SASEGT. For the CDR3, the DNA is TGTGCCAGCAGTGAACGCAGGGGCCTCTATGGCTACACCTTC. Protein product: CASSERRGLYGYTF.

This clonotype was seen at least ten times. The chain links TRBV7-8 to TRBJ2-7; D is possibly TRBD1 (6 bases). The CDR3 consists of 15 residues. Between the trimmed V and J ends, which lost 6 bases and 1 base, there was a span of 16 bases. CDR1 is SGHVS, CDR2 FQNEAQ, per germline. CDR3 sequence (DNA): TGTGCCAGCAGTTCCGGGACATCCACTTCCTACGAGCAGTACTTC. Residues: CASSSGTSTSYEQYF.

This clonotype was observed many times. V is TRBV11-2 and J is TRBJ2-7, with D unresolved. The CDR3 consists of 10 residues. CDR1 and CDR2 (germline): SGHAT, FQNNGV. The germline V and J ends were trimmed by 2 bases and 6 bases, with 2 bases remaining between them. This CDR3 is CASSLSEQYF. The CDR3 DNA follows: TGTGCCAGCAGCTTAAGCGAGCAGTACTTC.

The V gene is TRBV7-2, the J gene TRBJ1-2, with no clear D. The CDR3 consists of 15 residues. Between the trimmed V and J ends, which lost 5 bases and 1 base, there was a span of 14 bases. Per the germline V gene, CDR1 is SGHTA and CDR2 is FQGNSA. The CDR3 nucleotides are TGTGCCAGCAGCGCAAGGGAGCGCGGTAACTATGGCTACACCTTC. Translation gives CASSARERGNYGYTF.

This clonotype has just a few counts. The chain carries TRBV27 and TRBJ1-1; D ambiguous. The V end lost 4 bases, the J end lost 1 base, and 7 bases lay between the germline ends. The CDR3 is made up of 13 amino acids. CDR1 is MNHEY, CDR2 SMNVEV, per germline (reference sequence). CDR3 DNA sequence: TGTGCCAGCAGTTGGATCCGGAACACTGAAGCTTTCTTT. It is translated as CASSWIRNTEAFF.

The table lists this clonotype with many counts. The gene calls are TRBV29-1 and TRBJ2-5; TRBD2 matches 7 bases. Per the germline V gene, CDR1 is SQVTM and CDR2 is ANQGSEA. The CDR3 sequence is 15 residues long. The V gene end was trimmed by 2 bases and the J gene end by 1 base; junction bases not matched to a gene: 7. For the CDR3, the DNA is TGCAGCGTTGAATACCTAGCGGTCGTCCAAGAGACCCAGTACTTC. This codes for CSVEYLAVVQETQYF.

Ten or more counts support this clonotype. The V and J genes are TRBV12-3 or TRBV12-4 and TRBJ1-6; possible D gene TRBD1, 5 bases. CDR3 length equals 14 residues. V dropped 7 bases and J dropped 9 bases, with 16 bases sitting between them. The CDR3 loop reads CASTGTSHISPLHF. Here the CDR3 DNA reads TGTGCCAGCACCGGGACGTCGCATATTTCACCCCTCCACTTT.

This clonotype was detected only a few times. V is TRBV6-1 and J is TRBJ1-6; 8 nucleotides match TRBD1. V lost 5 bases to trimming and J lost 5 bases; unmatched junction nucleotides: 8. Germline V CDR1 and CDR2: MNHNS, SASEGT. The CDR3 has 16 amino acids. CDR3 sequence reads: CASSKQGGENNSPLHF. As DNA, the CDR3 is TGTGCCAGCAGTAAACAGGGGGGCGAGAATAATTCACCCCTCCACTTT.